The source of this T cell receptor (beta chain) is a study of T cell repertoires in cytomegalovirus infection. Across the study: Public TCR beta signatures provided an indication of both CMV infection and a matching HLA type.

Regarding the study as a whole: Cumulative frequency (of public TCR beta family members) identified carriers of CMV plus the relevant HLA. Across the ex vivo response, the dominant clonotypes were HLA-C-restricted CMV-specific TCR beta clonotypes.

This CDR3 contains 17 residues. CDR1 SGHAT and CDR2 FQNNGV come from the germline V gene. V was clipped by 6 bases and J by 3 bases; unmatched bases: 13. One entry per CDR3 protein results from TCRdb running MiXCR on the reads. The repertoire holds 310,000 or so distinct CDR3 sequences, with about a sixth as singletons. A few counts support this clonotype. The antigen remains unidentified. The sample comprised PBMCs. This clonotype originated in a human donor in good health (CMV status not recorded). Some clones in this sample may be carry-over from other donors' samples. This sequence joins TRBV11-2 and TRBJ2-7; 11 bases match TRBD1. The CDR3 region is CASSFTEVGTGGYEQYF. The CDR3, as DNA: TGTGCCAGCAGTTTTACCGAAGTCGGGACAGGGGGCTACGAGCAGTACTTC.